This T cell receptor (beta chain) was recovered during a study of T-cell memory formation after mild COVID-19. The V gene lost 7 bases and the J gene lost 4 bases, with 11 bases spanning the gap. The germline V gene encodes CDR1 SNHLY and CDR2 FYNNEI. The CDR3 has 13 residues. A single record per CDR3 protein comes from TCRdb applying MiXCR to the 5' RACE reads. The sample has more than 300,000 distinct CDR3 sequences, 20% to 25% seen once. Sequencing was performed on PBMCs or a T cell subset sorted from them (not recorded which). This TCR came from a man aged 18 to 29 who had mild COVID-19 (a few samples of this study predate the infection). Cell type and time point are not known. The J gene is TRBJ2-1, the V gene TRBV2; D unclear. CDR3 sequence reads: CASNVDTYNEQFF. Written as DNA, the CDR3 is TGTGCCAGCAATGTCGACACGTACAATGAGCAGTTCTTC. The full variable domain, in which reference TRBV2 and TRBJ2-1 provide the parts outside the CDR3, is EPEVTQTPSHQVTQMGQEVILRCVPISNHLYFYWYRQILGQKVEFLVSFYNNEISEKSEIFDDQFSVERPDGSNFTLKIRSTKLEDSAMYFCASNVDTYNEQFFGPGTRLTVL.